The rows below give T cell receptor beta chains drawn from one sample of a study of T cell repertoires in cytomegalovirus infection. A single record per CDR3 protein comes from TCRdb applying MiXCR to the reads. Of almost 550,000 distinct CDR3 sequences listed, about 17% are singletons. The sequenced material came from CD8+ T cells from PBMCs. The receptors shown here come from a human donor in good health (CMV status not recorded). Some clones in this sample may be carry-over from other donors' samples. CDR3s include the opening cysteine and the closing phenylalanine or tryptophan. The order of the fields is V gene, J gene, CDR3 protein.

>TRBV3-1|TRBJ1-4
CASSHPTRGSEKLFF
>TRBV9|TRBJ2-1
CASSAPGSGRGEQFF
>TRBV10-3|TRBJ2-2
CAIMLAGDGELFF
>TRBV5-1|TRBJ1-6
CASSSTGDSPLHF
>TRBV7-9|TRBJ2-7
CASSGEVGTGIYEQYF
>TRBV28|TRBJ2-7
CASSPAGEASYEQYF
>TRBV7-9|TRBJ2-7
CASSSFGTSIIYEQYF
>TRBV30|TRBJ2-3
CAWVLAGGPQDTQYF
>TRBV4-1|TRBJ2-1
CASSQAVRGGEQFF
>TRBV24-1|TRBJ1-4
CATVWGARTNEKLFF
>TRBV27|TRBJ1-5
CASSWGLDQPQHF
>TRBV15|TRBJ2-7
CATSETDSYEQYF